A single sample is the source of the 22 T cell receptor beta chains below, sequenced in a study of T cell repertoires in cytomegalovirus infection. From the reads, TCRdb called clonotypes with MiXCR, one entry per CDR3 protein. The table lists 500,000 to 600,000 distinct CDR3 sequences, approximately 17% of them singletons, with 24% in the top ten. Sequencing was performed on CD8+ T cells from PBMCs. The receptor set was obtained from a human donor in good health (CMV status not recorded). Some clones in this sample may be carry-over from other donors' samples.

There are many counts of this clonotype. The chain recombines TRBV7-2 with TRBJ2-5; maybe TRBD2 (5 bases). V was trimmed by 1 base and J by 3 bases, leaving 15 bases between them. Germline V CDR1 and CDR2: SGHTA, FQGNSA. The CDR3 runs to 16 residues. CDR3 loop: CASSLVSDRMEETQYF. CDR3 sequence (DNA): TGTGCCAGCAGCTTAGTTAGCGATCGAATGGAAGAGACCCAGTACTTC.

This clonotype occurred many times. The V and J genes are TRBV4-1 and TRBJ2-5, with TRBD2 matching over 10 bases. This CDR3 comprises 16 residues. The V gene end was trimmed by 4 bases and the J gene end by 5 bases; junction bases not matched to a gene: 10. Germline V gives CDR1 MGHRA, CDR2 YSYEKL. The CDR3 here is CASSPQSGRAGETQYF. As DNA, the CDR3 is TGCGCCAGCAGCCCGCAGAGCGGGAGGGCCGGGGAGACCCAGTACTTC.

The genes are TRBV27 and TRBJ2-7, with TRBD1 identical over 7 bases. V lost 3 bases, J lost 8 bases, and 7 bases stayed unmatched. This CDR3 has 13 amino acids. Germline values: CDR1 MNHEY, CDR2 SMNVEV (reference sequence). This CDR3 is CASSLGQPKKQYF. The CDR3 coding sequence is TGTGCCAGCAGTTTGGGACAGCCTAAGAAGCAGTACTTC.

The V and J genes are TRBV30 and TRBJ1-2; D not resolved. This CDR3 comprises 11 residues. The germline CDR1 and CDR2 sequences are GTSNPN and SVGIG (reference sequence). The V end was cut by 1 base, the J end by 4 bases, with 4 bases between. CDR3 protein: CAWSDSYGYTF. The DNA of the CDR3 is TGTGCCTGGAGTGACAGCTATGGCTACACCTTC.

J is TRBJ2-7 and V is TRBV5-4, with D perhaps matching TRBD2 (6 bases). Looked up from germline, CDR1 is SGHNT and CDR2 is YYREEE (reference sequence). Trimming cost V 1 base and J 3 bases, with 14 bases left between them. This CDR3 is 15 amino acids long. The CDR3 region is CASSLWLASNYEQYF. CDR3 in DNA: TGTGCCAGCAGCTTGTGGCTAGCGAGTAACTACGAGCAGTACTTC.

This clonotype has a count of ten or more. The chain combines TRBV12-5 with TRBJ2-5; no definite D call. V dropped 6 bases and J dropped 10 bases, with 6 bases sitting between them. Looked up from germline, CDR1 is LGHNT and CDR2 is FRNRAP. This CDR3 spans 9 amino acids. The chain's CDR3 is CASGSCQYF. CDR3 bases: TGTGCTAGTGGCTCGTGCCAGTACTTC.

This chain links TRBV27 with TRBJ2-2; 7 bases match TRBD1. After removal of 5 bases from V and 4 bases from J, the junction contained 7 bases not matched to a gene. This CDR3 contains 15 residues. Per the germline V gene, CDR1 is MNHEY and CDR2 is SMNVEV (reference sequence). The CDR3 DNA reads as TGTGCCAGCAGTAAACCGGGACAGAGCACCGGGGAGCTGTTTTTT. Translation gives CASSKPGQSTGELFF.

The V call is TRBV5-1, the J call TRBJ2-7, with D unresolved. Germline CDR1 and CDR2: SGHRS and YFSETQ. Trimming removed 1 base at V and 1 base at J, with 12 bases between. The CDR3 totals 15 residues. The CDR3, as DNA: TGCGCCAGCAGCTTGCGGCACGGCCCTTCCTACGAGCAGTACTTC. It is translated as CASSLRHGPSYEQYF.

This clonotype occurred many times. V and J are TRBV4-2 and TRBJ2-7, with TRBD1 as a possible D gene (6 bases). The germline V gene has CDR1 LGHNA and CDR2 YNFKEQ. The CDR3 consists of 15 residues. Trimming took off 3 bases at V and 0 bases at J, with 12 bases between the two ends. The CDR3 reads CASSHATGSSYEQYF. The CDR3 coding sequence is TGTGCCAGCAGCCACGCTACAGGGAGCTCCTACGAGCAGTACTTC.

This chain's CDR3 is CASSSRGGRETQYF. The CDR3 nucleotides read TGTGCCAGCAGTAGCCGGGGGGGCCGGGAGACCCAGTACTTC. This chain uses TRBV27 with TRBJ2-5; 8 nucleotides align to TRBD2. Germline CDR1 and CDR2: MNHEY and SMNVEV (reference sequence). The V segment lost 5 bases and the J segment 5 bases; nucleotides outside the gene matches: 7. The CDR3 contains 14 residues.

This sequence joins TRBV4-1 and TRBJ2-7, with a weak D call TRBD2 (5 bases). V shed 0 bases and J shed 4 bases, with 10 bases lying between them. The V gene's germline CDR1 is MGHRA and CDR2 YSYEKL. The CDR3 contains 14 residues. CDR3 DNA sequence: TGCGCCAGCAGCCAAGATGAGGGATTATACGAGCAGTACTTC. Translation gives CASSQDEGLYEQYF.

This clonotype was seen only a few times. The chain has TRBV30 and TRBJ2-7; 7 bases map to TRBD2. The CDR3 length is 14 residues. After removal of 0 bases from V and 3 bases from J, the junction contained 5 bases not matched to a gene. Germline V gives CDR1 GTSNPN, CDR2 SVGIG (reference sequence). CDR3 bases: TGTGCCTGGAGTGTCGGGGGGACCGTCTACGAGCAGTACTTC. Amino acid sequence: CAWSVGGTVYEQYF.

This clonotype was found a few times. V is TRBV20-1 and J is TRBJ2-3; the match to TRBD2 covers 12 bases. J was trimmed by 3 bases and V by 3 bases; bases with no gene match: 10. CDR1 and CDR2 (germline): DFQATT, SNEGSKA (reference sequence). This CDR3 spans 17 amino acids. The CDR3 sequence is CSARGLAGPPSTDTQYF. Here the CDR3 DNA reads TGCAGTGCTAGGGGACTAGCGGGTCCACCAAGTACAGATACGCAGTATTTT.

Ten or more counts support this clonotype. The chain joins TRBV7-3 to TRBJ1-1; D gene unclear. CDR3 length equals 13 residues. CDR1 and CDR2 (germline): SGHTA, FQGTGA. With 0 bases removed from V and 6 bases from J, the gap between germline ends came to 8 bases. The CDR3 nucleotides read TGTGCCAGCAGCTTAACGGGAAGGGCTGAAGCTTTCTTT. Protein: CASSLTGRAEAFF.

This clonotype was seen repeatedly, ten times or more. The rearrangement joins TRBV7-2 to TRBJ1-1; D is ambiguous. The germline V gene encodes CDR1 SGHTA and CDR2 FQGNSA. This CDR3 region has 11 residues. Trimming shortened V by 5 bases and J by 7 bases, and 8 bases separated the two germline ends. The CDR3 reads CASSDLLEAFF. In nucleotides, the CDR3 is TGTGCCAGCAGCGATCTTCTTGAAGCTTTCTTT. Full variable domain (rest looked up from reference TRBV7-2 and TRBJ1-1): GAGVSQSPSNKVTEKGKDVELRCDPISGHTALYWYRQSLGQGLEFLIYFQGNSAPDKSGLPSDRFSAERTGGSVSTLTIQRTQQEDSAVYLCASSDLLEAFFGQGTRLTVV.

This clonotype showed up many times. The V and J genes are TRBV20-1 and TRBJ2-4; D is unresolved. V was shortened by 1 base and J by 5 bases, with 9 bases between the two germline ends. Germline V gene sequence: CDR1 DFQATT, CDR2 SNEGSKA (reference sequence). The CDR3 length is 13 residues. CDR3 DNA: TGCAGTGCTAGAGTCCCGACGGAAAACATTCAGTACTTC. As protein: CSARVPTENIQYF.

The chain employs TRBV6-1 and TRBJ1-1; tentative D call: TRBD1 (5 bases). This CDR3 spans 15 amino acids. Germline CDR1 MNHNS, CDR2 SASEGT. With 8 bases removed from V and 3 bases from J, the gap between germline ends came to 19 bases. The CDR3 bases are TGTGCCAGCCAGGGCGCTATACCTCTTGACACTGAAGCTTTCTTT. Translation: CASQGAIPLDTEAFF.

The sample holds many counts of this clonotype. The chain combines TRBV10-3 with TRBJ2-3, with 8 positions matching TRBD1. V gave up 7 bases and J gave up 3 bases; unmatched junction bases: 12. CDR1 and CDR2 (germline): ENHRY, SYGVKD. The CDR3 consists of 16 residues. The CDR3 loop is CAITKIDRGGTDTQYF. The DNA of the CDR3 is TGTGCCATCACTAAAATCGACAGGGGTGGTACAGATACGCAGTATTTT.

This chain joins TRBV6-1 and TRBJ2-2; no reliable D call. The CDR3 length is 14 residues. The germline CDR1 and CDR2 sequences are MNHNS and SASEGT. V lost 4 bases and J 5 bases, leaving 11 bases between the germline ends. The CDR3 DNA sequence: TGTGCCAGCAGTGTGGCAGCACGAACCGGGGAGCTGTTTTTT. It translates to CASSVAARTGELFF.

The V call is TRBV6-6, the J call TRBJ2-7, with D unresolved. The CDR3 sequence is 13 residues long. CDR1 and CDR2 (germline): MNHNY, SVGAGI (reference sequence). Trimming took off 0 bases at V and 4 bases at J, with 7 bases between the two ends. CDR3: CASSYSNVYEQYF. CDR3 DNA sequence: TGTGCCAGCAGTTACTCGAATGTATACGAGCAGTACTTC.

This clonotype was found a few times. The V call is TRBV3-1, the J call TRBJ1-5; a possible D gene is TRBD1 (5 bases). CDR1 and CDR2 from the germline V gene are LGHDT and YNNKEL (reference sequence). Trimming cost V 4 bases and J 4 bases, with 11 bases left between them. The CDR3 has 14 residues. In DNA form, the CDR3 reads TGTGCCAGCAGCCCGTACGCAGGGAATCAGCCCCAGCATTTT. The encoded protein is CASSPYAGNQPQHF.

This clonotype appeared a few times. The V and J genes are TRBV7-9 and TRBJ2-1; maybe TRBD1 (5 bases). This CDR3 is built from 13 residues. Trimming pared 7 bases from V and 3 bases from J, leaving 10 bases between. Germline V gives CDR1 SEHNR, CDR2 FQNEAQ (reference sequence). CDR3 region: CASTLGLYNEQFF. The CDR3 bases are TGTGCCAGCACCCTGGGGCTCTACAATGAGCAGTTCTTC.